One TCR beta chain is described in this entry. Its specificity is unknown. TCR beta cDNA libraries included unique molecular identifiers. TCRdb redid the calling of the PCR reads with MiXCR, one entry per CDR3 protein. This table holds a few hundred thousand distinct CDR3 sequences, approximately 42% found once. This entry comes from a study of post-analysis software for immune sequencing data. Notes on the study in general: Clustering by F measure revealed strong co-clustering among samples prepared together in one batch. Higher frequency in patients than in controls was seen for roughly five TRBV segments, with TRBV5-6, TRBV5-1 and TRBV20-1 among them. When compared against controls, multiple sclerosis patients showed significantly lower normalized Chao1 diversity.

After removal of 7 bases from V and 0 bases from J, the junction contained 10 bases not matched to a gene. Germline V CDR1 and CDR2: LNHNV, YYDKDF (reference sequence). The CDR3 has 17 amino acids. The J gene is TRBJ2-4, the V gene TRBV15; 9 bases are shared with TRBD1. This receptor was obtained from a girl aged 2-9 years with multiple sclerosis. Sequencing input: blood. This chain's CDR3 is CATNTGTGGAAKNIQYF. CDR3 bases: TGTGCCACCAATACCGGTACAGGGGGCGCAGCCAAAAACATTCAGTACTTC.